What follows are 20 T cell receptor beta chains derived from one specimen sequenced in a study of identical twins. TCRdb re-called the 5' RACE reads through MiXCR, storing one row per CDR3 protein. The sample has around 300,000 distinct CDR3 sequences; about 8.3% are singletons. The same data also went into a second study, on yellow fever vaccine responses in identical twins.

Sequencing used memory (CD45RO+) T cells sorted from blood. These receptors came from a woman under 30 in good health.

The chain recombines TRBV12-3 or TRBV12-4 with TRBJ2-2, with D perhaps matching TRBD2 (8 bases). The CDR3 extends over 16 amino acids. Trimming shortened V by 6 bases and J by 3 bases, and 17 bases separated the two germline ends. The CDR3 reads CASRSQGRGDTGELFF. The CDR3 DNA reads as TGTGCCAGCAGATCACAGGGGCGGGGGGACACCGGGGAGCTGTTTTTT.

This clonotype was counted a few times. The chain combines TRBV20-1 with TRBJ2-3, with 7 bases fitting TRBD2. Trimming at V came to 6 bases and at J to 0 bases, leaving 15 bases not matched to a gene. Germline V gene data show CDR1 as DFQATT and CDR2 as SNEGSKA (reference sequence). CDR3 length: 17 residues. The CDR3: CSAAERGGILSTDTQYF. CDR3 in DNA: TGCAGTGCAGCCGAGCGGGGCGGTATTTTGAGCACAGATACGCAGTATTTT.

The chain is built from TRBV29-1 and TRBJ1-1; the D is unclear. Germline CDR1 is SQVTM and CDR2 is ANQGSEA. The CDR3 contains 13 residues. Between the trimmed V and J ends, which lost 4 bases and 1 base, there was a span of 10 bases. In DNA, the CDR3 is TGCAGCGTTGTTCTCGGAGGGAACACTGAAGCTTTCTTT. It yields the protein CSVVLGGNTEAFF.

With regard to this clonotype: Its ends do not fully match the called genes, so a read error is possible. The gene calls are TRBV20-1 and TRBJ2-1; D assignment may be TRBD1 or TRBD2 (5 bases each). The CDR3 consists of 18 residues. Germline V CDR1 and CDR2: DFQATT, SNEGSKA (reference sequence). The CDR3 nucleotides read TGCTGTGCTAGAGATATGAAGAATGGGGGATTCGGGAACAATGAGCAGTTCTTC. Protein product: CCARDMKNGGFGNNEQFF.

This clonotype turned up a few times. The gene calls are TRBV24-1 and TRBJ2-3; D perhaps matches TRBD1 (5 bases). The CDR3 length is 14 residues. V was cut by 4 bases and J by 1 base, with 8 bases left in between. The germline V gene has CDR1 KGHDR and CDR2 SFDVKD. In DNA form, the CDR3 reads TGTGCCACCAGTGAAGGGGCCCGCACAGATACGCAGTATTTT. This gives the protein CATSEGARTDTQYF.

This clonotype was counted many times. The chain recombines TRBV11-2 with TRBJ1-4; 9 bases agree with TRBD1. Unmatched junction bases numbered 7, after V lost 4 bases and J lost 10 bases. The germline V gene has CDR1 SGHAT and CDR2 FQNNGV. There are 14 residues in the CDR3. CDR3 DNA: TGTGCCAGCAGCTCGGACAGGGGAATCGGAAAACTGTTTTTT. Amino acid sequence: CASSSDRGIGKLFF.

There are a few counts of this clonotype. This chain links TRBV4-2 with TRBJ2-7; maybe TRBD1 (6 bases). Germline CDR1 is LGHNA and CDR2 is YNFKEQ. This CDR3 has 17 residues. V was pared by 0 bases and J by 3 bases, with 18 bases between. The CDR3 DNA reads as TGTGCCAGCAGCCAAGATTGGCCCTCGGGCAGGGGCTACGAGCAGTACTTC. This codes for CASSQDWPSGRGYEQYF.

This chain connects TRBV27 to TRBJ1-5, with TRBD1 matching over 9 bases. Germline CDR1 MNHEY, CDR2 SMNVEV (reference sequence). The CDR3 spans 15 residues. J gave up 5 bases and V 5 bases, and 7 bases lay outside the gene matches. CDR3 sequence reads: CASSPRQGVYQPQHF. The CDR3 DNA sequence: TGTGCCAGCAGTCCCCGACAGGGGGTGTATCAGCCCCAGCATTTT.

This clonotype was picked up many times. V usage is TRBV5-1 and J usage is TRBJ1-1; maybe TRBD1 (6 bases). V was shortened by 4 bases and J by 1 base, with 14 bases between the two germline ends. This CDR3 is built from 15 residues. Per germline, CDR1 SGHRS and CDR2 YFSETQ. CDR3 nucleotide sequence: TGCGCCAGCAGCATTGGACAGCATCAGAACACTGAAGCTTTCTTT. It codes for CASSIGQHQNTEAFF. The full variable domain, with the rest looked up from reference TRBV5-1 and TRBJ1-1, is KAGVTQTPRYLIKTRGQQVTLSCSPISGHRSVSWYQQTPGQGLQFLFEYFSETQRNKGNFPGRFSGRQFSNSRSEMNVSTLELGDSALYLCASSIGQHQNTEAFFGQGTRLTVV.

This clonotype was counted ten times or more. V is TRBV5-1 and J is TRBJ1-1; 8 nucleotides align to TRBD1. The CDR3 length is 14 residues. J gave up 4 bases and V 4 bases, and 6 bases lay outside the gene matches. CDR1 SGHRS and CDR2 YFSETQ come from the germline V gene. The CDR3 region is CASSQGQAGTEAFF. CDR3 DNA sequence: TGCGCCAGCAGCCAGGGACAGGCCGGCACTGAAGCTTTCTTT.

This clonotype was detected ten times or more. V usage is TRBV5-6 and J usage is TRBJ2-7; a weak D match, TRBD2 (5 bases). Germline-derived CDR1 and CDR2 are SGHDT and YYEEEE. V was clipped by 3 bases and J by 5 bases, with 18 bases between them. There are 15 residues in the CDR3. The DNA for the CDR3 is TGTGCCAGCAGCTCCCGTGGGCGGGTACGGGACGAGCAGTACTTC. Translating it yields CASSSRGRVRDEQYF.

This clonotype was picked up a small number of times. The genes are TRBV20-1 and TRBJ2-7, with D possibly being TRBD1 or TRBD2 (5 bases each). The V gene's germline CDR1 is DFQATT and CDR2 SNEGSKA (reference sequence). The CDR3 length is 13 residues. V dropped 4 bases and J dropped 2 bases, with 12 bases sitting between them. The CDR3 loop is CSATPGPTYEQYV. CDR3 coding DNA: TGCAGTGCTACTCCGGGGCCTACCTACGAGCAGTACGTC.

Many counts were recorded for this clonotype. The DNA of the CDR3 is TGCGCCAGCAGCCAAGATCGGGACACTGAAGCTTTCTTT. It translates to CASSQDRDTEAFF. The genes are TRBV4-1 and TRBJ1-1, with D unresolved. Trimming shortened V by 0 bases and J by 3 bases, and 5 bases separated the two germline ends. The CDR3 has 13 residues. Germline CDR1 is MGHRA and CDR2 is YSYEKL.

About this clonotype: A read error may explain this, as a much larger clone is one base away. The chain links TRBV5-6 to TRBJ2-1; 10 nucleotides agree with TRBD1. V lost 6 bases, J lost 3 bases, and 6 bases stayed unmatched. Germline assignment: CDR1 SGHDT and CDR2 YYEEEE. CDR3 length: 15 residues. CDR3 nucleotides: TGTGCCAGCACCATGACAGGGGGCTACTACAATGAGCAGTTCTTC. Translation: CASTMTGGYYNEQFF.

The chain couples TRBV4-2 to TRBJ1-2, with 12 bases matching TRBD1. Losses at the gene ends were 2 bases for V and 6 bases for J; bases not matched to a gene: 10. CDR1 LGHNA and CDR2 YNFKEQ come from the germline V gene. The CDR3 spans 17 residues. CDR3 coding DNA: TGTGCCAGCAGCCAACCCGGGACAGGGGGCTACGGGGATGGCTACACCTTC. It translates to CASSQPGTGGYGDGYTF.

This chain uses TRBV27 with TRBJ1-2, with D possibly matching TRBD1 (6 bases). The germline V gene encodes CDR1 MNHEY and CDR2 SMNVEV (reference sequence). The CDR3 spans 14 residues. Deletions cut 4 bases from V and 5 bases from J, with 14 bases between. CDR3 in amino acids: CASSSGTFNYGYTF. CDR3 DNA sequence: TGTGCCAGCAGTTCCGGGACATTTAATTATGGCTACACCTTC.

In this sample, this clonotype turned up many times. This rearrangement joins TRBV5-5 to TRBJ2-3, with 7 bases fitting TRBD2. CDR3 length equals 14 residues. Germline trimming cut 4 bases from V and 4 bases from J; bases unmatched to any gene: 6. From germline, CDR1 is SGHKS and CDR2 YYEKEE (reference sequence). CDR3 sequence (DNA): TGTGCCAGCAGCCCCGGGACTATCGCAGATACGCAGTATTTT. Translated, it gives CASSPGTIADTQYF.

This CDR3 reads CSAPTIEGFGTQYF. DNA for the CDR3: TGCAGTGCGCCTACTATTGAGGGGTTCGGGACCCAGTACTTC. The chain joins TRBV20-1 to TRBJ2-5; either TRBD1 or TRBD2 may fit D (5 bases each). The CDR3 is 14 amino acids. The V gene's germline CDR1 is DFQATT and CDR2 SNEGSKA (reference sequence). The germline V and J ends were trimmed by 6 bases and 7 bases, with 21 bases remaining between them.

The CDR3 loop is CASGSLITRTSGSSEQFF. In DNA, the CDR3 is TGTGCTAGTGGTTCCCTCATAACCCGGACTAGCGGGAGTTCTGAGCAGTTCTTC. The V and J genes are TRBV12-5 and TRBJ2-1, with 13 bases that match TRBD2. Per germline, CDR1 LGHNT and CDR2 FRNRAP. This CDR3 has 18 residues. The ends lost 4 bases at V and 9 bases at J; junction bases unmatched: 15.

The chain has TRBV3-1 and TRBJ1-1, with TRBD1 as a possible D gene (6 bases). CDR1 is LGHDT and CDR2 is YNNKEL in the germline V gene (reference sequence). Trimming removed 1 base at V and 5 bases at J, with 11 bases between. This CDR3 is 14 amino acids long. This CDR3 is CASSQGRGATEAFF. The CDR3 DNA sequence: TGTGCCAGCAGCCAAGGTCGGGGGGCGACTGAAGCTTTCTTT.